The 2 T cell receptor beta chains in this list originate from one sample, sequenced in a study of blood T cell repertoires in COVID-19. The protocol was immunoSEQ multiplex PCR, while the TCRdb copy is restricted to in-frame clones and leaves out a portion. The repertoire holds some 260,000 clones, about 91% seen once, with around 6.5% in the top ten. Material for sequencing was peripheral blood. The receptors were sampled from a woman aged 30 to 39 with COVID-19, enrolled during active disease.

This chain connects TRBV6-2 or TRBV6-3 to TRBJ1-2, with 9 bases matching TRBD1. CDR1 is MNHEY, CDR2 SVGEGT, per germline. The V segment lost 6 bases and the J segment 6 bases; nucleotides outside the gene matches: 11. The CDR3 loop spans 15 amino acids. The CDR3: CASSHTGGGLDGYTF. CDR3 sequence (DNA): TGTGCCAGCAGCCATACAGGGGGCGGTCTCGATGGCTACACCTTC.

The rearrangement uses TRBV9 and TRBJ1-2, with a possible D match to TRBD1 (6 bases). With 3 bases removed from V and 6 bases from J, the gap between germline ends came to 12 bases. The germline gives CDR1 SGDLS, CDR2 YYNGEE. The CDR3 has 13 amino acids. CDR3 bases: TGTGCCAGCAGCGCCCACAGGGAGCATGGCTACACCTTC. It encodes CASSAHREHGYTF.